The rows below give T cell receptor beta chains drawn from one sample of a study of blood T cell repertoires in COVID-19. Clones were read by immunoSEQ multiplex PCR, and TCRdb kept only the in-frame ones, dropping some. The sample holds some 100,000 clones, around nine tenths seen once. Source material: peripheral blood. These receptors were collected from a man aged 45-65 years with acute or convalescent COVID-19. Both conserved end residues are part of each CDR3. The D gene is left open where the match is weak. For some rows the clone size is stated as once, few or many, or as a class when expanded; others skip it.

d_call	v_call	j_call	clone_size	cdr3_nt	cdr3_aa
NA	TRBV19	TRBJ2-1	NA	TGTGCCAGTAGTACCCCCGGGAACCCGACTGACAATGAGCAGTTCTTC	CASSTPGNPTDNEQFF
TRBD2	TRBV3-1/TRBV3-2	TRBJ2-5	NA	TGTGCCAGCAGCCCGACTAGCGGAGAGTTCAAAGAGACCCAGTACTTC	CASSPTSGEFKETQYF
TRBD2	TRBV3-1/TRBV3-2	TRBJ2-3	NA	TGTGCCAGCAGCCAAGCTCCCCGGGGGGCGACGGGAGGGCCCCCGGGTGAAAAGACGCAGTATTTT	CASSQAPRGATGGPPGEKTQYF
NA	TRBV6-6	TRBJ2-3	NA	TGTGCCAGCAGTCCCGGACTGACGAGGCCTAGAACAGATACGCAGTATTTT	CASSPGLTRPRTDTQYF
TRBD1	TRBV27	TRBJ1-5	NA	TGTGCCAGCAGTTTGGGACAGGGGCTCAATCAGCCCCAGCATTTT	CASSLGQGLNQPQHF
NA	TRBV27	TRBJ1-5	NA	TGTGCCAGCAGTGTTAATGGCCAGAATCAGCCCCAGCATTTT	CASSVNGQNQPQHF
TRBD1	TRBV5-8	TRBJ1-6	NA	TGTGCCAGCAGCCGCGGAGGGGGCGAACAGGGATCCTATAATTCACCCCTCCACTTT	CASSRGGGEQGSYNSPLHF
TRBD2	TRBV7-3	TRBJ2-2	NA	TGTGCCAGCAGTCCGGGACTAGTGAACACCGGGGAGCTGTTTTTT	CASSPGLVNTGELFF
NA	TRBV2	TRBJ2-1	NA	TGTGCCAGCAGTGAATTTCAGGAGGTCAATGAGCAGTTCTTC	CASSEFQEVNEQFF
NA	TRBV10-3	TRBJ2-1	NA	TGTGCCATCAGTGAGTCGATCCCCGGGAGCTCCTACAATGAGCAGTTCTTC	CAISESIPGSSYNEQFF
NA	TRBV10-2	TRBJ2-5	NA	TGCGCCAGTGGGACCGGGAGTGTAGGAGAGACCCAGTACTTC	CASGTGSVGETQYF
TRBD1	TRBV5-1	TRBJ2-7	NA	TGCGCCAGCAGCTCTCTACGCGGGACAGGCGAGCAGTACTTC	CASSSLRGTGEQYF
TRBD1	TRBV6-5	TRBJ1-1	NA	TGTGCCAGCAGTTGGGGACAGGGGGCAAACACTGAAGCTTTCTTT	CASSWGQGANTEAFF
NA	TRBV5-1	TRBJ2-3	NA	TGCGCCAGCAGCTTACAGGCCCAGAAGGCAGATACGCAGTATTTT	CASSLQAQKADTQYF
TRBD1	TRBV7-3	TRBJ2-2	NA	TGTGCCAGCAGCATCACAGGGACAGCCACGAACACCGGGGAGCTGTTTTTT	CASSITGTATNTGELFF
TRBD1	TRBV18	TRBJ1-2	NA	TGTGCCAGCTCACCAGCTACAATCTCGGGACAGGGTTCAGATGGCTACACCTTC	CASSPATISGQGSDGYTF
TRBD1	TRBV7-2	TRBJ1-1	once	TGTGCCAGCAGCTCACAGGGGTACACTGAAGCTTTCTTT	CASSSQGYTEAFF
NA	TRBV19	TRBJ2-3	NA	TGTGCCAGTAGTATCCAGGGGCGAGATACGCAGTATTTT	CASSIQGRDTQYF
NA	TRBV2	TRBJ2-1	NA	TGTGCCAGCAGTGGACAGGTCTTCAATGAGCAGTTCTTC	CASSGQVFNEQFF
TRBD1	TRBV7-2	TRBJ2-7	NA	TGTGCCAGCAGGGAGGACAGGCATTCGGTCTACGAGCAGTACTTC	CASREDRHSVYEQYF
TRBD1	TRBV19	TRBJ2-7	NA	TGTGCCAGTAGTATGGGGGGGACAGGGAAAATCTACGAGCAGTACTTC	CASSMGGTGKIYEQYF
TRBD2	TRBV11-2	TRBJ2-1	NA	TGTGCCAGCAGCCTCAGCGGGAATCCCCAGTTCTTC	CASSLSGNPQFF
TRBD1	TRBV18	TRBJ1-1	NA	TGTGCCAGCTCGGGGGACAGGAACACTGAAGCTTTCTTT	CASSGDRNTEAFF
NA	TRBV20-1	TRBJ2-7	NA	TGCAGTGCTAGTGTATGGGGCAGCTCCTACGAGCAGTACTTC	CSASVWGSSYEQYF
TRBD2	TRBV6-6	TRBJ2-7	NA	TGTGCCAGCAGTGTGAGCGGGAGGGCCTTCTCGCACGAGCAGTACTTC	CASSVSGRAFSHEQYF
TRBD1	TRBV11-2	TRBJ1-1	NA	TGTGCCACCTCAGGTCTATCGGCGGAGGGGGCTCTGAACACTGAAGCTTTCTTT	CATSGLSAEGALNTEAFF
TRBD1	TRBV7-2	TRBJ1-6	once	TGTGCCAGCAGCGTTACAGGGGGTTCACCCCTCCACTTT	CASSVTGGSPLHF
NA	TRBV7-8	TRBJ2-5	once	TGTGCCAGCAGCAGGCGGGGCCTCCAAGAGACCCAGTACTTC	CASSRRGLQETQYF
TRBD1	TRBV5-1	TRBJ2-7	few	TGCGCCAGCAGCTTGGGACTAAGACAGGGTTACAACGAGCAGTACTTC	CASSLGLRQGYNEQYF
TRBD2	TRBV11-2	TRBJ2-7	few	TGTGCCAGCAACCCTGGACTAGCGGGAGGGCCGGGCTCCTACGAGCAGTACTTC	CASNPGLAGGPGSYEQYF
NA	TRBV6-5	TRBJ1-5	once	TGTGCCAGCAGTCGGGGGGTGGATCAGCCCCAGCATTTT	CASSRGVDQPQHF
TRBD1	TRBV6-5	TRBJ1-4	NA	TGTGCCAGCAGAGACAGGGGTTCTAATGAAAAACTGTTTTTT	CASRDRGSNEKLFF
TRBD2	TRBV11-3	TRBJ2-3	NA	TGTGCCAGCAGCTATAATAGCGGGAGGGCCCAGTATTTT	CASSYNSGRAQYF
TRBD1	TRBV6-6	TRBJ2-7	NA	TGTGCCAGCAGTGCCGGGACAGGGGGCTTCGAGCAGTACTTC	CASSAGTGGFEQYF
TRBD2	TRBV11-2	TRBJ2-2	NA	TGTGCCAGCAGCCGACTAGCGGGAGGTCGGTACACCGGGGAGCTGTTTTTT	CASSRLAGGRYTGELFF
TRBD1	TRBV5-5	TRBJ2-7	NA	TGTGCCAGCGCGACAGGGGGCATTATCTACGAGCAGTACTTC	CASATGGIIYEQYF
NA	TRBV13	TRBJ1-2	NA	TGTGCCAGCAGCTTTTTGCAGGGGAACTATGGCTACACCTTC	CASSFLQGNYGYTF
NA	TRBV5-5	TRBJ2-1	NA	TGTGCCAGCAGCCGACCGACTGGATACAATGAGCAGTTCTTC	CASSRPTGYNEQFF
TRBD2	TRBV2	TRBJ2-5	once	TGTGCCAGCAGTGATGGACTAGCGGGGGAAGAGACCCAGTACTTC	CASSDGLAGEETQYF
TRBD1	TRBV29-1	TRBJ2-7	NA	TGCAGCGTTGAGGGACAGGGATTTTACGAGCAGTACTTC	CSVEGQGFYEQYF
NA	TRBV5-5	TRBJ2-3	NA	TGTGCCAGCAGCTCCGTAGGGGGTGGGACAGATACGCAGTATTTT	CASSSVGGGTDTQYF
TRBD2	TRBV3-1/TRBV3-2	TRBJ2-5	NA	TGTGCCAGCAGCCAAGATCGAGGCGGGAGGGGAGGTGAGACCCAGTACTTC	CASSQDRGGRGGETQYF
TRBD1	TRBV5-1	TRBJ1-1	NA	TGCGCCAGCAACCCGACAGGGGGAAACACTGAAGCTTTCTTT	CASNPTGGNTEAFF
NA	TRBV29-1	TRBJ2-7	NA	TGCAGCGTTGTCCTAGCTGGGGAGGAGCAGTACTTC	CSVVLAGEEQYF
TRBD1	TRBV3-1/TRBV3-2	TRBJ2-3	NA	TGTGCCAGCAGAAACCAGGGGGCCACAGATACGCAGTATTTT	CASRNQGATDTQYF
NA	TRBV6-4	TRBJ2-1	NA	TGTGCCAGCAGTGAGGCAGGGGTAGGGTTTTACAATGAGCAGTTCTTC	CASSEAGVGFYNEQFF
NA	TRBV4-1	TRBJ2-1	NA	TGCGCCAGCAGCCAAGATAAGAGGGGGTGGGACAATGAGCAGTTCTTC	CASSQDKRGWDNEQFF
NA	TRBV11-3	TRBJ2-7	NA	TGTGCCAGCAGCTTAAATGCGCCTCCCTCCTACGAGCAGTACTTC	CASSLNAPPSYEQYF
TRBD2	TRBV5-1	TRBJ2-1	NA	TGCGCCAGCAGCTTGAGCCTAGCGGGAGGGCCGACCTACAATGAGCAGTTCTTC	CASSLSLAGGPTYNEQFF
TRBD1	TRBV19	TRBJ1-1	few	TGTGCCAGTAGTGCTTCCAGGGGGAGCACTGAAGCTTTCTTT	CASSASRGSTEAFF
NA	TRBV18	TRBJ2-5	NA	TGTGCCAGCTCACCACAACAGGATAAGACCCAGTACTTC	CASSPQQDKTQYF
TRBD2	TRBV4-1	TRBJ2-3	NA	TGCGCCAGCAGCCAAGGGGCTAGCGGGAGGGTAAGAGATACGCAGTATTTT	CASSQGASGRVRDTQYF
NA	TRBV10-2	TRBJ1-5	NA	TGCGCCAGCAGGGAGGGCGGAAGCAATCAGCCCCAGCATTTT	CASREGGSNQPQHF
NA	TRBV20-1	TRBJ1-2	once	TGCAGTGCTACAGGGCCTGGTGGCTACACCTTC	CSATGPGGYTF
TRBD1	TRBV5-5	TRBJ1-1	NA	TGTGCCAGCAGCGGACCGGGACAGGGTCTTACACGGAACACTGAAGCTTTCTTT	CASSGPGQGLTRNTEAFF
NA	TRBV13	TRBJ1-6	NA	TGTGCCAGCAGAAGTCAGGGGAATTCACCCCTCCACTTT	CASRSQGNSPLHF
TRBD1	TRBV5-4	TRBJ1-3	NA	TGTGCCAGCAGCTTGGGGACAGGGTCTGGAAACACCATATATTTT	CASSLGTGSGNTIYF
NA	TRBV18	TRBJ2-5	once	TGTGCCAGCTCACCCTCCTCTGAGACCCAGTACTTC	CASSPSSETQYF
NA	TRBV12-5	TRBJ1-6	NA	TGTGCTAGTGGTTTATTCCAGGGCTCCTATAATTCACCCCTCCACTTT	CASGLFQGSYNSPLHF